The clone carrying this TCR beta chain was seen only a few times. The data were taken from a study of graft-versus-host responses after intestinal transplantation. Overall study context: Following induction with anti-thymocyte globulin, all recipients were given tacrolimus and steroids for three to four years. Study observations and caveats: Association was observed between peak circulating GvH clone levels and early post-transplant HvG declines.

The plating included around 200,000 irradiated, violet-dye-labeled stimulator cells together with around 200,000 CFSE-labeled responder cells. Sequencing used immunoSEQ multiplex PCR; TCRdb keeps in-frame clones, though not all of them. Counted here are 20,000 to 25,000 clones, about two fifths occurring once; the ten biggest clones make up more than 1.2%. The CDR3 sequence is 14 residues long. Trimming left V 5 bases short and J 0 bases short, with 11 bases between. Germline V lookup: CDR1 SGHAT, CDR2 FQNNGV. The rearrangement joins TRBV11-2 to TRBJ2-7; D ambiguous. Specimen: alloreactive CD8+ T cells from a mixed lymphocyte reaction culture, collected before transplantation. Subset noted: CFSE-low proliferating T cells sorted from roughly 6-day pre-transplant mixed lymphocyte reaction (GvH or HvG direction). This receptor was identified in a human patient who was an organ donor for intestinal transplantation. The chain's CDR3 is CASSPPDGSYEQYF. The CDR3 nucleotides are TGTGCCAGCAGCCCTCCGGACGGCTCCTACGAGCAGTACTTC.